This T cell receptor beta chain was documented in a study of PD-1 blockade in classical Hodgkin lymphoma. Regarding the study as a whole: Reports described newly diagnosed patients as having lower baseline TCR diversity than healthy donors. It was among complete responders that baseline diversity resembled that of newly diagnosed patients.

Worth noting for this clone: The antigen is unknown.

Regarding time point: cycle 4 day 1 (C4D1), after about 6 weeks of nivolumab. Each and every patient relapsed after autologous stem cell transplantation, and patients got differing brentuximab vedotin exposure. Best outcomes ranged across complete response, partial response and progressive disease. Assay: immunoSEQ multiplex PCR; the TCRdb copy retains only in-frame clones and omits some. The sample lists under 130,000 clones; approximately 89% were seen once. Germline assignment: CDR1 MDHEN and CDR2 SYDVKM. The CDR3 has 14 amino acids. V trimming: 4 bases; J trimming: 4 bases; junction bases outside the gene matches: 6.

This clonotype was obtained from a human donor with classical Hodgkin lymphoma. The rearrangement joins TRBV28 to TRBJ1-2; TRBD1 matches 7 bases. The specimen comprised peripheral blood mononuclear cells (PBMCs), sampled before the fourth cycle of nivolumab. The CDR3 loop reads CASSSTGTVYGYTF. For the CDR3, the DNA is TGTGCCAGCAGTTCAACCGGGACAGTCTATGGCTACACCTTC.